This T cell receptor beta chain was sequenced in a study of shared clonotypes between healthy human individuals. Study conclusions and caveats: Researchers sampled only blood; tissue repertoires likely differ. Sorted-subset sequencing was shown by rarefaction to be incomplete despite large depth.

As for this clone: No antigen is known for it.

Original analysis: Filtering was not the same, since immunoSEQ gave junction-only sequences without quality scores. Clones were read by immunoSEQ multiplex PCR, and TCRdb kept only the in-frame ones, dropping some. V, J and clone size reflect that table, while D and trimming were determined from the DNA. Of some 630,000 clones listed, 90% to 97% are singletons. Trimming cost V 6 bases and J 1 base; bases outside gene matches: 10. Germline CDR1 is MDHEN and CDR2 is SYDVKM. CDR3 length: 16 residues. CD45RO negativity and positive selection for CCR7 defined naive CD8 cells, a population that excluded terminally differentiated effector memory CD45RA+ cells.

The chain uses TRBV28 and TRBJ1-1; 8 bases line up with TRBD1. The receptor's source is a woman in her 30s in good health. Sequences were obtained from naive CD8+ T cells sorted from blood. The CDR3 bases are TGTGCCAGCAGGCCGGAACGGACAGGGACGAACACTGAAGCTTTCTTT. Its protein is CASRPERTGTNTEAFF. Full variable domain (remainder filled in from reference TRBV28 and TRBJ1-1): DVKVTQSSRYLVKRTGEKVFLECVQDMDHENMFWYRQDPGLGLRLIYFSYDVKMKEKGDIPEGYSVSREKKERFSLILESASTNQTSMYLCASRPERTGTNTEAFFGQGTRLTVV.